Sequencing of this T cell receptor beta chain was carried out in a study of yellow fever vaccine responses in identical twins. MiXCR was run by TCRdb on the RT-PCR reads, yielding one entry per CDR3 protein. Of a few thousand distinct CDR3 sequences listed, 70% to 90% were seen once; the top ten hold over 2%. Germline lookup yields CDR1 SGHRS and CDR2 YFSETQ. The CDR3 has 16 amino acids. V lost 5 bases and J 2 bases, leaving 20 bases between the germline ends. The rearrangement links TRBV5-1 to TRBJ2-7; tentatively, D is TRBD1 (6 bases). This receptor was identified in a young woman who received the yellow fever vaccine. Sequenced here: T cells from blood (PBMCs), unsorted or a sorted subset (not recorded which), sampled before or after yellow fever vaccination (not recorded which). CDR3 in amino acids: CASRDQTGTNAYEQYF. The CDR3 region has the DNA TGCGCCAGCAGAGATCAGACAGGTACAAACGCCTACGAGCAGTACTTC.